The clone carrying this T cell receptor (beta chain) was recorded a few times. The antigen is not known. The sample belongs to a study of beta chain features in type 1 diabetes. Study observations and caveats: In comparison with healthy donors, patients had naive, central memory and Treg TCRB repertoires that appeared more similar.

The CDR3 is 16 residues long. Germline V gene lookup returns CDR1 GTSNPN and CDR2 SVGIG (reference sequence). After removal of 2 bases from V and 4 bases from J, the junction contained 9 bases not matched to a gene. The investigators reverse transcribed all of the isolated RNA, so they sequenced expressed TCRB transcripts. TCRdb's copy holds only in-frame clones and misses some; the assay was immunoSEQ multiplex PCR. The top ten clones hold less than 0.02% of a sample with 300,000 to 450,000 clones, around 13% of them seen once. Sampling consisted of one heparinised blood draw per donor, averaging around 110 mL. Each sorted fraction was over 95% pure.

Source material: naive CD4+ T cells from blood. The clonotype originates from a man aged 18 to 35 in good health. The chain combines TRBV30 with TRBJ1-5, with 9 bases fitting TRBD1. This chain's CDR3 is CAWSQKRDRVNQPQHF. The DNA for the CDR3 is TGTGCCTGGAGTCAAAAACGGGACAGGGTAAATCAGCCCCAGCATTTT.